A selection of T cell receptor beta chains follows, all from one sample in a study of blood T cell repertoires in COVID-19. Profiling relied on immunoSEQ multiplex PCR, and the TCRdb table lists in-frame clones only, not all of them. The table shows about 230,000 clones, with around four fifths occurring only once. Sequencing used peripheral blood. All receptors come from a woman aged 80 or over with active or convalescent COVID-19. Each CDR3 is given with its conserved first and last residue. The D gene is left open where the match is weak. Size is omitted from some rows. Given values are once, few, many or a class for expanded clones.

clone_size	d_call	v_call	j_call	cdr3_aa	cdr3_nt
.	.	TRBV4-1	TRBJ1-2	CASSHNGDSGPSGYTF	TGCGCCAGCAGCCACAATGGGGACTCAGGGCCCTCCGGCTACACCTTC
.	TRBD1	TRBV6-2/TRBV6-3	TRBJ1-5	CASSHGQVVNQPQHF	TGTGCCAGCAGCCACGGACAGGTGGTCAATCAGCCCCAGCATTTT
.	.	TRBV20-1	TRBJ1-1	CSAGDNEAFF	TGCAGTGCTGGCGACAATGAAGCTTTCTTT
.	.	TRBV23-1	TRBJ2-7	CASSQWQEENEQYF	TGCGCCAGCAGTCAATGGCAGGAGGAAAACGAGCAGTACTTC
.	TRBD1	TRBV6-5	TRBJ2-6	CASGTGKVGANVLTF	TGTGCCAGCGGGACAGGGAAGGTCGGGGCCAACGTCCTGACTTTC
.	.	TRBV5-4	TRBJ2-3	CASSEPNRASTDTQYF	TGTGCCAGCAGCGAACCTAACAGGGCTAGCACAGATACGCAGTATTTT
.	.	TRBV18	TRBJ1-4	CASSPEHRANEKLFF	TGTGCCAGCTCACCAGAACATCGGGCTAATGAAAAACTGTTTTTT
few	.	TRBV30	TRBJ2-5	CAWRQMQETQYF	TGTGCCTGGAGGCAGATGCAAGAGACCCAGTACTTC
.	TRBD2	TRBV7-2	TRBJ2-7	CASSLFQREGREQYF	TGTGCCAGCAGCTTATTTCAGCGGGAGGGCCGCGAGCAGTACTTC
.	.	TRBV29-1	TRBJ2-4	CSVEEAEKNIQYF	TGCAGCGTTGAAGAGGCCGAAAAAAACATTCAGTACTTC
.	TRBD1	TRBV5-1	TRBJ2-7	CASRLYRGSSYEQYF	TGCGCCAGCAGGCTCTACAGGGGCTCATCCTACGAGCAGTACTTC
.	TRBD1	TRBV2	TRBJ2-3	CAGEGTGGPDTQYF	TGTGCCGGAGAAGGGACAGGGGGACCAGATACGCAGTATTTT
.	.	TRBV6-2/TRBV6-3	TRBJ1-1	CASSYPKTVTEAFF	TGTGCCAGCAGTTACCCAAAGACAGTCACTGAAGCTTTCTTT
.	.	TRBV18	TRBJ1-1	CASSPPPPGGTEAFF	TGTGCCAGCTCACCCCCTCCCCCGGGGGGCACTGAAGCTTTCTTT
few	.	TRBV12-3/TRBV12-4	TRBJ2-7	CASPGTASYEQYF	TGTGCCAGCCCTGGCACAGCTTCCTACGAGCAGTACTTC
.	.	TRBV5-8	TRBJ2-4	CASSRGSGKNIQYF	TGTGCCAGCAGCAGGGGTTCAGGGAAAAACATTCAGTACTTC
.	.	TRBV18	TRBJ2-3	CASSPRGTDTQYF	TGTGCCAGCTCACCTCGGGGCACAGATACGCAGTATTTT
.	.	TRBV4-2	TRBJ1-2	CASSQEEGANYGYTF	TGTGCCAGCAGCCAAGAAGAGGGTGCTAACTATGGCTACACCTTC
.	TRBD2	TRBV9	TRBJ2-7	CASSADGASGIYEQYF	TGTGCCAGCAGCGCAGATGGGGCTAGCGGGATTTACGAGCAGTACTTC
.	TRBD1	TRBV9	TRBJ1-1	CASSVTGGGEAFF	TGTGCCAGCAGCGTGACAGGGGGAGGAGAAGCTTTCTTT
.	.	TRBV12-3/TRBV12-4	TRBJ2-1	CASKVSSYNEQFF	TGTGCCAGCAAAGTGAGCTCCTACAATGAGCAGTTCTTC
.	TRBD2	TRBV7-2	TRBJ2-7	CASSLEASGKYF	TGTGCCAGCAGCTTAGAGGCCAGCGGGAAGTACTTC
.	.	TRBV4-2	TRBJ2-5	CASSQDVGRGRGETQYF	TGTGCCAGCAGCCAAGATGTGGGGCGGGGCAGAGGGGAGACCCAGTACTTC
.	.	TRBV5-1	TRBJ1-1	CASSLAPGETEAFF	TGCGCCAGCAGCCTGGCCCCCGGGGAGACTGAAGCTTTCTTT
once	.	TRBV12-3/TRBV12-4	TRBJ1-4	CASSAYGYLFF	TGTGCCAGCAGCGCATACGGGTACCTGTTTTTT
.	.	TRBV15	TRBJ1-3	CATSRFRAAAGNTIYF	TGTGCCACCAGCAGATTCAGGGCCGCGGCTGGAAACACCATATATTTT
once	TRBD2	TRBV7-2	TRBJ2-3	CASSFPRAGEWGQYF	TGTGCCAGCAGCTTCCCCCGAGCGGGGGAATGGGGGCAGTATTTT
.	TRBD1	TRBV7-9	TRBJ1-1	CASSLQGAPGTEAFF	TGTGCCAGCAGCTTACAGGGGGCTCCGGGCACTGAAGCTTTCTTT
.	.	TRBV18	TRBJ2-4	CASSPQGVQGNIQYF	TGTGCCAGCTCACCACAGGGGGTACAAGGTAACATTCAGTACTTC
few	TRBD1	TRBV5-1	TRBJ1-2	CASSLLTGTNYGYTF	TGCGCCAGCAGCCTCCTGACAGGGACTAACTATGGCTACACCTTC
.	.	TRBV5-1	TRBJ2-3	CASSLLAGGTDTQYF	TGCGCCAGCAGCTTATTGGCAGGGGGCACAGATACGCAGTATTTT
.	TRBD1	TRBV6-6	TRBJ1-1	CASSPKLRRDRNTEAFF	TGTGCCAGCAGTCCGAAACTCCGAAGGGACAGGAACACTGAAGCTTTCTTT
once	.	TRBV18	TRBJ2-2	CASSPGSTGELFF	TGTGCCAGCTCACCAGGGAGCACCGGGGAGCTGTTTTTT
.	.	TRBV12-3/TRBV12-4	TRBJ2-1	CASSLRGNEQFF	TGTGCCAGCAGTTTACGGGGGAATGAGCAGTTCTTC
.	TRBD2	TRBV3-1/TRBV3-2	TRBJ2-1	CASSHLAGNNEQFF	TGTGCCAGCAGCCATCTAGCGGGTAACAATGAGCAGTTCTTC
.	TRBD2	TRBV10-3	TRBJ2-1	CAISEAGLAGEGEQFF	TGTGCCATCAGTGAGGCTGGACTAGCGGGGGAAGGTGAGCAGTTCTTC
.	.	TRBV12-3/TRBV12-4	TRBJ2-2	CASNLQGPGELFF	TGTGCCAGCAACCTACAGGGACCCGGGGAGCTGTTTTTT
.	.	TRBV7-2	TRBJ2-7	CASSPSKGSSGQYF	TGTGCCAGCAGCCCTTCGAAGGGCAGCTCGGGACAGTACTTC
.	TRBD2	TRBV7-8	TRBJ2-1	CASSPPQLAGFNEQFF	TGTGCCAGCAGCCCCCCCCAACTAGCGGGATTCAATGAGCAGTTCTTC
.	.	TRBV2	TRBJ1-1	CASSVLSTEAFF	TGTGCCAGCAGTGTGTTGAGCACTGAAGCTTTCTTT
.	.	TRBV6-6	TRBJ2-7	CASSLRSAGPFYEQYF	TGTGCCAGCAGCCTCCGGTCGGCAGGCCCCTTCTACGAGCAGTACTTC
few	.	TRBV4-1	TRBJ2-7	CASSQDLTDTSTYEQYF	TGCGCCAGCAGCCAAGATCTAACAGATACCTCTACCTACGAGCAGTACTTC
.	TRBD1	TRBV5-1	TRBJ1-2	CASSLRTGGANGYTF	TGCGCCAGCAGCTTGCGGACAGGGGGCGCGAATGGCTACACCTTC